These 30 T cell receptor beta chains share one sample of origin, sequenced in a study of cytomegalovirus exposure and HLA in healthy donors (dated by TCRdb to 2017 to 2019). Library generation was performed with the immunoSEQ multiplex PCR assay. What TCRdb holds here is the immuneACCESS table cut down to in-frame rearrangements. Part of the clones is not present; checked against another copy, under half of the missing clones reflect an unresolved V gene, and the others are unexplained. A total of 150,000 to 180,000 clones appear in this sample, 80% to 90% of them only once. About 22% of the sample rests with the top ten. Sample: PBMCs. The receptors come from a man younger than 30 in good health and CMV-seropositive.

The rearrangement links TRBV5-6 to TRBJ1-5; the match to TRBD1 covers 10 bases. Germline CDR1 is SGHDT and CDR2 is YYEEEE. V gave up 4 bases and J gave up 3 bases; unmatched junction bases: 7. The CDR3 is 16 residues long. Here the CDR3 DNA reads TGTGCCAGCAGCACCAAGACAGGGGGCCTCAATCAGCCCCAGCATTTT. Protein: CASSTKTGGLNQPQHF.

This clone was seen a handful of times. The chain combines TRBV5-6 with TRBJ1-2; a possible D gene is TRBD1 (6 bases). The CDR3 loop spans 15 amino acids. V lost 4 bases to trimming and J lost 5 bases, with 18 bases between them. CDR1 is SGHDT and CDR2 is YYEEEE in the germline V gene. The chain's CDR3 is CASSLDLTGPYGYTF. CDR3 in DNA: TGTGCCAGCAGCCTAGACCTGACAGGACCTTATGGCTACACCTTC.

The rearrangement uses TRBV29-1 and TRBJ1-1, with 12 bases aligning to TRBD1. The ends lost 8 bases at V and 2 bases at J; junction bases unmatched: 6. The CDR3 length is 14 residues. Germline lookup yields CDR1 SQVTM and CDR2 ANQGSEA. The CDR3 sequence: CSSGTGGLNTEAFF. CDR3 coding DNA: TGCAGCTCGGGGACAGGGGGCCTAAACACTGAAGCTTTCTTT.

The DNA for the CDR3 is TGCGCCAGCAGCTTGGGAGGGGGTGTCCAAGAGACCCAGTACTTC. This gives the protein CASSLGGGVQETQYF. The genes are TRBV5-1 and TRBJ2-5, with a possible D match to TRBD1 (6 bases). Germline CDR1 reads SGHRS; CDR2 reads YFSETQ. Trimming pared 0 bases from V and 1 base from J, leaving 10 bases between. The CDR3 is made up of 15 amino acids.

This chain uses TRBV15 with TRBJ1-1; no definite D call. Germline V CDR1 and CDR2: LNHNV, YYDKDF (reference sequence). Trimming removed 0 bases at V and 5 bases at J, with 7 bases between. The CDR3 sequence is 13 residues long. The DNA of the CDR3 is TGTGCCACCAGCAGAGAATCCCGGACTGAAGCTTTCTTT. Residues: CATSRESRTEAFF.

This sequence joins TRBV7-2 and TRBJ2-1; 9 nucleotides align to TRBD1. There are 16 residues in the CDR3. Losses at the gene ends were 0 bases for V and 7 bases for J; bases not matched to a gene: 7. Germline loops: CDR1 SGHTA, CDR2 FQGNSA. CDR3 amino acids: CASSLAPPGQGNEQFF. In nucleotides, the CDR3 is TGTGCCAGCAGCTTAGCCCCGCCGGGACAGGGAAATGAGCAGTTCTTC.

This clone was seen a few times. The genes are TRBV5-1 and TRBJ2-2, with TRBD2 matching over 8 bases. After removal of 4 bases from V and 7 bases from J, the junction contained 6 bases not matched to a gene. The CDR3 length is 14 residues. CDR1 SGHRS and CDR2 YFSETQ come from the germline V gene. In DNA form, the CDR3 reads TGCGCCAGCAGCGTGGGACTAGATAGCGGGGAGCTGTTTTTT. As protein: CASSVGLDSGELFF.

This clone was found a few times. The J gene is TRBJ1-2, the V gene TRBV29-1; TRBD1 might be the D (6 bases). V shed 4 bases and J shed 4 bases, with 16 bases lying between them. CDR1 and CDR2 from the germline V gene are SQVTM and ANQGSEA. This CDR3 has 14 amino acids. CDR3 sequence (DNA): TGCAGCGTTGGCCTCTTGGACAGTTTCTATGGCTACACCTTC. This translates into CSVGLLDSFYGYTF.

This clone has a handful of counts. This chain uses TRBV19 with TRBJ2-7; TRBD1 matches at 9 bases. Trimming at V came to 1 base and at J to 2 bases, leaving 6 bases not matched to a gene. CDR1 and CDR2 from the germline V gene are LNHDA and SQIVND (reference sequence). This CDR3 comprises 16 residues. The DNA for the CDR3 is TGTGCCAGTAGTATAGGTGGGACAGGGTTCACCTACGAGCAGTACTTC. Its protein is CASSIGGTGFTYEQYF.

The chain has TRBV15 and TRBJ2-7; 8 bases are shared with TRBD1. The CDR3 spans 16 residues. Germline CDR1 LNHNV, CDR2 YYDKDF (reference sequence). V was pared by 0 bases and J by 3 bases, with 7 bases of the junction left unmatched. The CDR3 coding sequence is TGTGCCACCAGCAGAGATGGGCAGGGGACAGGCTACGAGCAGTACTTC. It encodes CATSRDGQGTGYEQYF. The whole variable domain, remainder taken from reference TRBV15 and TRBJ2-7, is DAMVIQNPRYQVTQFGKPVTLSCSQTLNHNVMYWYQQKSSQAPKLLFHYYDKDFNNEADTPDNFQSRRPNTSFCFLDIRSPGLGDTAMYLCATSRDGQGTGYEQYFGPGTRLTVT.

Regarding this clone: At the DNA level, this CDR3 is encoded by other sequences in the same sample as well. The chain uses TRBV7-2 and TRBJ1-5; tentatively, D is TRBD1 (5 bases). This CDR3 has 14 amino acids. The V end was cut by 1 base, the J end by 4 bases, with 8 bases between. Per the germline V gene, CDR1 is SGHTA and CDR2 is FQGNSA. The CDR3, as DNA: TGTGCCAGCAGCTTAGGACAGTTAAATCAGCCCCAGCATTTT. It translates to CASSLGQLNQPQHF.

The V and J genes are TRBV6-5 and TRBJ2-7; 8 nucleotides match TRBD1. CDR1 is MNHEY and CDR2 is SVGAGI in the germline V gene. There are 16 residues in the CDR3. The V gene end was trimmed by 0 bases and the J gene end by 0 bases; junction bases not matched to a gene: 4. The CDR3: CASSYSRGRLSYEQYF. CDR3 coding DNA: TGTGCCAGCAGTTACTCCAGGGGGCGCCTCTCCTACGAGCAGTACTTC.

The chain combines TRBV19 with TRBJ1-1; the D is unclear. V gave up 4 bases and J gave up 3 bases, with 12 bases separating them. Germline assignment: CDR1 LNHDA and CDR2 SQIVND (reference sequence). CDR3 length: 14 residues. Here the CDR3 DNA reads TGTGCCAGTAGTACCCGGTTGGGAGACACTGAAGCTTTCTTT. Encoded protein: CASSTRLGDTEAFF.

This rearrangement joins TRBV30 to TRBJ2-7; TRBD2 agrees at 8 bases. This CDR3 comprises 18 residues. Germline CDR1 GTSNPN, CDR2 SVGIG (reference sequence). Trimming took 3 bases from V and 3 from J; bases not matched to a gene: 19. The chain's CDR3 is CAWSSTGGGFEISYEQYF. The DNA for the CDR3 is TGTGCCTGGAGCTCAACCGGGGGGGGTTTCGAAATCAGCTACGAGCAGTACTTC.

The J gene is TRBJ2-1, the V gene TRBV29-1; TRBD1 agrees at 8 bases. Germline-derived CDR1 and CDR2 are SQVTM and ANQGSEA. V lost 6 bases, J lost 5 bases, and 3 bases stayed unmatched. This CDR3 region has 12 residues. The CDR3 DNA follows: TGCAGCGTGGACAGGGTGCACAATGAGCAGTTCTTC. Residues: CSVDRVHNEQFF.

V is TRBV5-1 and J is TRBJ1-3; perhaps TRBD1 as D (5 bases). V gave up 4 bases and J gave up 4 bases, with 9 bases separating them. The CDR3 length is 13 residues. Germline V gene sequence: CDR1 SGHRS, CDR2 YFSETQ. The CDR3, as DNA: TGCGCCAGCAGCGTGCCAGGGGGAAACACCATATATTTT. Residues: CASSVPGGNTIYF. Full variable domain (rest looked up from reference TRBV5-1 and TRBJ1-3): KAGVTQTPRYLIKTRGQQVTLSCSPISGHRSVSWYQQTPGQGLQFLFEYFSETQRNKGNFPGRFSGRQFSNSRSEMNVSTLELGDSALYLCASSVPGGNTIYFGEGSWLTVV.

The rearrangement joins TRBV7-2 to TRBJ2-7, with TRBD1 matching 10 bases. Germline CDR1 and CDR2: SGHTA and FQGNSA. V lost 6 bases and J lost 10; bases outside the gene matches: 15. This CDR3 has 15 amino acids. The CDR3 reads CASSQRQGASTRQYF. The CDR3 bases are TGTGCCAGCAGTCAGAGACAGGGGGCCTCTACTCGCCAGTACTTC.

This chain uses TRBV7-2 with TRBJ2-7, with 10 nucleotides matching TRBD1. Germline V CDR1 and CDR2: SGHTA, FQGNSA. The CDR3 totals 14 residues. V lost 5 bases and J lost 7; bases outside the gene matches: 8. CDR3 sequence reads: CASSLRQGAREQYF. The CDR3 DNA is TGTGCCAGCAGCCTGAGACAGGGGGCGCGGGAGCAGTACTTC.

This chain uses TRBV11-2 with TRBJ2-2; TRBD2 is a possible D gene (5 bases). Trimming removed 3 bases from V and 4 bases from J, with 9 bases in between. The CDR3 is made up of 14 amino acids. Germline CDR1 is SGHAT and CDR2 is FQNNGV. The CDR3 region has the DNA TGTGCCAGCAGCTTTCGACGGGGCACCGGGGAGCTGTTTTTT. It encodes CASSFRRGTGELFF.

This chain connects TRBV19 to TRBJ1-1; TRBD1 matches 9 bases. Germline values: CDR1 LNHDA, CDR2 SQIVND (reference sequence). With V trimmed by 5 bases and J by 6 bases, 10 bases remained unmatched. CDR3 length: 15 amino acids. CDR3 protein: CASSANTGGIAEAFF. Written as DNA, the CDR3 is TGTGCCAGTAGTGCCAATACAGGGGGCATCGCTGAAGCTTTCTTT.

V gene TRBV11-2 combines with J gene TRBJ2-1; 11 nucleotides match TRBD2. This CDR3 has 16 amino acids. The ends lost 4 bases at V and 2 bases at J; junction bases unmatched: 4. Germline values: CDR1 SGHAT, CDR2 FQNNGV. CDR3 protein: CASSSLLAGAYNEQFF. CDR3 nucleotide sequence: TGTGCCAGCAGCTCCCTACTAGCGGGGGCCTACAATGAGCAGTTCTTC.

V is TRBV30 and J is TRBJ2-1, with 10 bases aligning to TRBD2. The CDR3 contains 13 residues. With V trimmed by 5 bases and J by 7 bases, 5 bases remained unmatched. CDR1 and CDR2 from the germline V gene are GTSNPN and SVGIG (reference sequence). Here the CDR3 DNA reads TGTGCCTGGGCTAGCGGGAGAGGTAATGAGCAGTTCTTC. It encodes CAWASGRGNEQFF.

This chain connects TRBV6-5 to TRBJ2-7; D not resolved. CDR1 is MNHEY, CDR2 SVGAGI, per germline. This CDR3 contains 14 residues. The V gene lost 0 bases and the J gene lost 6 bases, with 12 bases spanning the gap. CDR3 in DNA: TGTGCCAGCAGTTACTCTTTTCGGAGTAGCGAGCAGTACTTC. It encodes CASSYSFRSSEQYF.

V is TRBV6-5 and J is TRBJ2-1, with D unclear. The CDR3 loop spans 14 amino acids. Germline assignment: CDR1 MNHEY and CDR2 SVGAGI. V was pared by 4 bases and J by 4 bases, with 11 bases between. The CDR3 here is CASSLARWYNEQFF. CDR3 nucleotide sequence: TGTGCCAGCAGTTTGGCCCGCTGGTACAATGAGCAGTTCTTC.

This clone was observed a single time. The chain recombines TRBV13 with TRBJ2-7, with 11 bases aligning to TRBD2. This CDR3 region has 15 residues. The V segment lost 3 bases and the J segment 5 bases; nucleotides outside the gene matches: 6. Germline values: CDR1 PRHDT, CDR2 FYEKMQ (reference sequence). The DNA of the CDR3 is TGTGCCAGCAGCTTCCGCACTAGCGGGGGTGACGAGCAGTACTTC. Its protein is CASSFRTSGGDEQYF.

The chain has TRBV6-1 and TRBJ1-4, with D tentatively TRBD1 (5 bases). Trimming left V 0 bases short and J 14 bases short, with 16 bases between. The germline V gene has CDR1 MNHNS and CDR2 SASEGT. CDR3 length: 14 residues. CDR3 sequence reads: CASSEAFSGMGLFF. The CDR3 DNA follows: TGTGCCAGCAGTGAAGCTTTTTCAGGGATGGGGCTGTTTTTT.

In DNA, the CDR3 is TGTGCCAGCCAGCATTCTAGGGGTGAAAATCAGCCCCAGCATTTT. This codes for CASQHSRGENQPQHF. The chain couples TRBV6-6 to TRBJ1-5; D is possibly TRBD1 (5 bases). Between the trimmed V and J ends, which lost 8 bases and 4 bases, there was a span of 18 bases. The CDR3 covers 15 residues. In germline, CDR1 is MNHNY, CDR2 SVGAGI (reference sequence).

The CDR3 coding sequence is TGTGCCAGCAGTTACTCAGGAGGGTGGGAGAAAAACATTCAGTACTTC. Its translation is CASSYSGGWEKNIQYF. The V and J genes are TRBV6-5 and TRBJ2-4; a possible D gene is TRBD2 (6 bases). Germline-derived CDR1 and CDR2 are MNHEY and SVGAGI. V lost 0 bases to trimming and J lost 4 bases, with 13 bases between them. There are 16 residues in the CDR3.

The chain uses TRBV13 and TRBJ2-7; 7 bases line up with TRBD2. V gave up 4 bases and J gave up 2 bases; unmatched junction bases: 5. Germline values: CDR1 PRHDT, CDR2 FYEKMQ (reference sequence). The CDR3 length is 14 residues. The CDR3 region is CASSSGTITYEQYF. The CDR3 DNA is TGTGCCAGCAGCTCGGGGACTATCACCTACGAGCAGTACTTC.

This chain links TRBV9 with TRBJ2-1; 8 bases are shared with TRBD1. From germline, CDR1 is SGDLS and CDR2 YYNGEE. The CDR3 is made up of 13 amino acids. J lost 8 bases, V lost 3 bases, and 4 bases had no gene match. The CDR3 DNA reads TGTGCCAGCAGCGAGGACAGGGTCGATGAGCAGTTCTTC. This translates into CASSEDRVDEQFF. Supplemented by reference TRBV9 and TRBJ2-1, the full variable domain reads DSGVTQTPKHLITATGQRVTLRCSPRSGDLSVYWYQQSLDQGLQFLIQYYNGEERAKGNILERFSAQQFPDLHSELNLSSLELGDSALYFCASSEDRVDEQFFGPGTRLTVL.